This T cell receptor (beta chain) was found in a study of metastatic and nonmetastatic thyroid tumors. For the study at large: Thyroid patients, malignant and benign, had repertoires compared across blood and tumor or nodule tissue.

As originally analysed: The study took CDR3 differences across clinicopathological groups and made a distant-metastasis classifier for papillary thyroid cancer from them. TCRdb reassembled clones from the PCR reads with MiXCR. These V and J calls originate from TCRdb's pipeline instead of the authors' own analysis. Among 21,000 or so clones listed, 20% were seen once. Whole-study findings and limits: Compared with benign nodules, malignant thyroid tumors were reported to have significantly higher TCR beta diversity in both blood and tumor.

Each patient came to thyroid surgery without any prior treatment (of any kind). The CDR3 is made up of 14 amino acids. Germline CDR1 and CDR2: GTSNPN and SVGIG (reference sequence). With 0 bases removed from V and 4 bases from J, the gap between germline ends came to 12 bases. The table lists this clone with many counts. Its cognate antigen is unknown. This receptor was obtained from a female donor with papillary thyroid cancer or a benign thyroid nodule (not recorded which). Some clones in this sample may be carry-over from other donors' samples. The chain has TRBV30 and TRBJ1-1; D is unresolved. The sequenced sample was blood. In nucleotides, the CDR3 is TGTGCCTGGAGTGTATTCAACTCGGGCACTGAAGCTTTCTTT. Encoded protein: CAWSVFNSGTEAFF. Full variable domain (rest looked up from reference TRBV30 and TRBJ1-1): SQTIHQWPATLVQPVGSPLSLECTVEGTSNPNLYWYRQAAGRGLQLLFYSVGIGQISSEVPQNLSASRPQDRQFILSSKKLLLSDSGFYLCAWSVFNSGTEAFFGQGTRLTVV.